A single sample gave rise to the 2 T cell receptor beta chains below, sequenced in a study of OX40 agonist ivuxolimab in advanced cancers. TCRdb's table, derived via immunoSEQ multiplex PCR, lists solely in-frame clones and lacks some. There are roughly 70,000 clones in the sample; approximately 86% occur only once, and 2.8% lies in the top ten. Sample: CD4+ or CD8+ T cells sorted from blood, taken in a trial of the OX40 agonist ivuxolimab. These receptors were collected from an adult with an advanced solid tumor such as melanoma, head and neck, liver or kidney cancer.

This chain uses TRBV2 with TRBJ1-2; the match to TRBD1 covers 7 bases. The CDR3 sequence is 13 residues long. Germline CDR1 is SNHLY and CDR2 is FYNNEI. Losses at the gene ends were 10 bases for V and 3 bases for J; bases not matched to a gene: 8. The CDR3 sequence: CATSGQYYYGYTF. In DNA form, the CDR3 reads TGTGCCACCTCGGGACAGTACTACTATGGCTACACCTTC. Full variable domain (rest looked up from reference TRBV2 and TRBJ1-2): EPEVTQTPSHQVTQMGQEVILRCVPISNHLYFYWYRQILGQKVEFLVSFYNNEISEKSEIFDDQFSVERPDGSNFTLKIRSTKLEDSAMYFCATSGQYYYGYTFGSGTRLTVV.

The V and J genes are TRBV5-5 and TRBJ2-7; D perhaps matches TRBD2 (6 bases). The ends were cut back, 1 base at V and 1 base at J, with 9 bases in the middle. Germline loops: CDR1 SGHKS, CDR2 YYEKEE (reference sequence). The CDR3 covers 14 residues. CDR3 amino acids: CASSLLGSSYEQYF. The CDR3 coding sequence is TGTGCCAGCAGCTTGCTCGGGAGTTCCTACGAGCAGTACTTC. The whole variable domain, remainder taken from reference TRBV5-5 and TRBJ2-7, is DAGVTQSPTHLIKTRGQQVTLRCSPISGHKSVSWYQQVLGQGPQFIFQYYEKEERGRGNFPDRFSARQFPNYSSELNVNALLLGDSALYLCASSLLGSSYEQYFGPGTRLTVT.